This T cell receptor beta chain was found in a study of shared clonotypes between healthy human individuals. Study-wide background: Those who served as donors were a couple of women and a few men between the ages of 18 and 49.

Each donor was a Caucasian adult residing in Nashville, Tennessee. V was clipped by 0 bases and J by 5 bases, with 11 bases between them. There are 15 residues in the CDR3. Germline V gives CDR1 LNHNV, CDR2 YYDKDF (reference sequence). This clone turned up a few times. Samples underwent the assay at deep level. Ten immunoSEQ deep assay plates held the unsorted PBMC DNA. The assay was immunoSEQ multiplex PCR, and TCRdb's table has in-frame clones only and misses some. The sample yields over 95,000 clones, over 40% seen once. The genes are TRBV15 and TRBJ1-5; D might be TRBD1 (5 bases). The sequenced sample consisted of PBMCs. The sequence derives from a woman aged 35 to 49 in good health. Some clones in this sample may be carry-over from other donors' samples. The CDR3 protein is CATSRDGAGDQPQHF. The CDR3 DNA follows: TGTGCCACCAGCAGAGATGGGGCAGGCGATCAGCCCCAGCATTTT.